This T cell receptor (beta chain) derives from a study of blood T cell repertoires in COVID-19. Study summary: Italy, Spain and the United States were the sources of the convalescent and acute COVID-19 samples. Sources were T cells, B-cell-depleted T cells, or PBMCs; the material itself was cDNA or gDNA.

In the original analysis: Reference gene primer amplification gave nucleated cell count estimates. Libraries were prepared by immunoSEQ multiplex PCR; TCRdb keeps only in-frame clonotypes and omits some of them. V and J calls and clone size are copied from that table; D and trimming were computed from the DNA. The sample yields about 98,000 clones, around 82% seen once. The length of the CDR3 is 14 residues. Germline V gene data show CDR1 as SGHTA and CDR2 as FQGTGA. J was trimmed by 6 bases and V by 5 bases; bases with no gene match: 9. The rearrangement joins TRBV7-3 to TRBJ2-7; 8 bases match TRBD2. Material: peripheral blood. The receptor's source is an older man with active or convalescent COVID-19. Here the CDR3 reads CASSPGSGGLEQYF. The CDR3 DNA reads TGTGCCAGCAGCCCGGGAAGCGGGGGACTCGAGCAGTACTTC.